Described below is a single T cell receptor (beta chain) sequence and its context. The antigen remains undetermined. Trimming took off 7 bases at V and 2 bases at J, with 15 bases between the two ends. Germline values: CDR1 SGHTA, CDR2 FQGNSA. The CDR3 is 14 residues long. This entry comes from a study of cytomegalovirus exposure and HLA in healthy donors. 13 Jbeta primers and 60 Vbeta primers were used for the PCR. Per the authors' pipeline: Unique TCR beta chains numbered approximately 80 million in a later analysis, with around 12 million shared. Profiling relied on immunoSEQ multiplex PCR, and the TCRdb table lists in-frame clones only, not all of them. The V and J calls and clone size are taken from that table; D and trimming were inferred from the DNA. The profile shows more than 80,000 clones, roughly 77% of them singletons. Study-level results: Later analysis identified a missense DCLRE1C variant that was linked to TCR beta V- and J-gene trimming. Versus the approximately 720-donor mean, an Asian-associated ancestry cluster reportedly showed fewer N-insertions in a later analysis. Three chains linked to CMV were shown in vitro to be specific for CMV antigens.

The chain recombines TRBV7-2 with TRBJ2-7, with D maybe TRBD2 (5 bases). The sequencing sample was made of PBMCs. The receptor was derived from a middle-aged man in good health and CMV-seronegative. The CDR3 here is CASKATGLTYEQYF. CDR3 in DNA: TGTGCCAGCAAAGCGACGGGGTTAACCTACGAGCAGTACTTC. The full variable domain, completed using reference TRBV7-2 and TRBJ2-7, is GAGVSQSPSNKVTEKGKDVELRCDPISGHTALYWYRQSLGQGLEFLIYFQGNSAPDKSGLPSDRFSAERTGGSVSTLTIQRTQQEDSAVYLCASKATGLTYEQYFGPGTRLTVT.